This TCR beta chain was sequenced during a study of response to subunit inactivated influenza vaccine. Findings of the study overall: The authors suggested that few new T cells are recruited per seasonal influenza vaccination.

TCRdb reprocessed the RT-PCR reads with MiXCR, giving one entry per CDR3 protein. The sample consists of 800,000 to 1,000,000 distinct CDR3 sequences, about 20% of them appearing once. This clonotype was recorded many times. Its antigen is still unknown. This TCR came from a man aged 45-65 years who received an inactivated influenza vaccine. Sequencing was performed on PBMCs from blood, taken more than 4 days after vaccination.

For the CDR3, the DNA is TGTGCCAGCAGCCTTAGCGGTACCGCCAGCGAGCAGTACTTC. This translates into CASSLSGTASEQYF. The chain couples TRBV7-3 to TRBJ2-7; D might be TRBD2 (6 bases). From germline, CDR1 is SGHTA and CDR2 FQGTGA. The CDR3 length is 14 residues. The germline V and J ends were trimmed by 5 bases and 6 bases, with 17 bases remaining between them.